This is a list of T cell receptor beta chains from one sample in a study of Tregs in tolerant kidney transplant recipients. Profiled with immunoSEQ multiplex PCR; TCRdb holds only in-frame clones, not every one. The sample holds about 64,000 clones, 87% seen once. The specimen was CD4+ T cells from blood (PBMCs), collected 6 months after the transplant. The receptors come from a human patient who received a combined kidney and bone marrow transplant. Some T cells may have come from the graft donor. The CDR3 runs from the conserved cysteine through the conserved F or W. The D gene is left open where the match is weak. Clone size is shown for a subset of rows, as once, few, many or a class of expanded clone.

TRBV11-1	TRBJ2-3	-	-	CASSLGGYDTDTQYF	TGTGCCAGCAGCTTAGGAGGTTATGACACAGATACGCAGTATTTT
TRBV15	TRBJ2-7	-	-	CATSRDLSGNYEQYF	TGTGCCACCAGCAGAGATCTCTCGGGGAACTACGAGCAGTACTTC
TRBV18	TRBJ2-1	TRBD2	-	CASSLGLAGYNEQFF	TGTGCCAGCTCACTCGGACTAGCGGGGTACAATGAGCAGTTCTTC
TRBV7-2	TRBJ2-6	-	-	CASSLNPGGANVLTF	TGTGCCAGCAGCTTAAATCCAGGGGGGGCCAACGTCCTGACTTTC
TRBV10-3	TRBJ2-2	TRBD2	once	CAISEVVAGGTGELFF	TGTGCCATCAGTGAGGTAGTAGCGGGGGGAACCGGGGAGCTGTTTTTT
TRBV25-1	TRBJ2-3	-	-	CASSGGRLTDTQYF	TGTGCCAGCAGTGGGGGGAGGCTCACAGATACGCAGTATTTT
TRBV6-6	TRBJ1-1	-	-	CASSGRQLNTEAFF	TGTGCCAGCAGTGGTCGACAGTTGAACACTGAAGCTTTCTTT
TRBV19	TRBJ2-7	-	-	CASSILGDTYEQYF	TGTGCCAGTAGTATATTAGGGGATACGTACGAGCAGTACTTC
TRBV7-3	TRBJ2-2	TRBD2	-	CASSSIRLAGGPTGELFF	TGTGCCAGCAGCTCGATCCGGTTAGCGGGGGGGCCCACCGGGGAGCTGTTTTTT
TRBV4-1	TRBJ2-3	TRBD2	once	CASSQVGSGIDTQYF	TGCGCCAGCAGCCAAGTAGGTAGCGGGATAGATACGCAGTATTTT
TRBV4-3	TRBJ2-2	-	-	CASSLNSFIRGPLGELFF	TGCGCCAGCAGCCTCAACTCGTTTATAAGAGGGCCTTTGGGGGAGCTGTTTTTT
TRBV7-2	TRBJ2-5	-	-	CASSLFGGQETQYF	TGTGCCAGCAGCTTATTCGGGGGCCAAGAGACCCAGTACTTC
TRBV10-3	TRBJ2-3	-	-	CAISVRAPTDTQYF	TGTGCCATCAGTGTCAGGGCTCCCACAGATACGCAGTATTTT
TRBV5-1	TRBJ2-5	-	-	CASSLSPSAGPETQYF	TGCGCCAGCAGCTTGAGTCCTAGCGCGGGGCCGGAGACCCAGTACTTC
TRBV18	TRBJ2-7	-	-	CASSPPASPRYEQYF	TGTGCCAGCTCACCACCGGCCTCGCCTCGATACGAGCAGTACTTC
TRBV11-1	TRBJ2-1	TRBD2	-	CASSLQSTSGPYNEQFF	TGTGCCAGCAGCTTACAATCGACTAGCGGGCCTTACAATGAGCAGTTCTTC
TRBV2	TRBJ2-3	-	-	CASRAGAGTDTQYF	TGTGCCAGCAGGGCTGGGGCAGGCACAGATACGCAGTATTTT
TRBV15	TRBJ1-5	-	-	CATSRDAGVKPQHF	TGTGCCACCAGCAGAGATGCCGGGGTTAAGCCCCAGCATTTT
TRBV10-3	TRBJ2-7	-	-	CAISESQGRSYEQYF	TGTGCCATCAGTGAGTCTCAGGGTAGGTCCTACGAGCAGTACTTC
TRBV6-5	TRBJ1-2	TRBD1	once	CASRRQGAFGYTF	TGTGCCAGCAGGAGGCAGGGGGCATTTGGCTACACCTTC
TRBV10-3	TRBJ1-2	-	-	CAISESILRTGNGYTF	TGTGCCATCAGTGAGTCGATACTCCGAACAGGGAACGGCTACACCTTC
TRBV27	TRBJ2-1	TRBD2	-	CASSLRGTSNNEQFF	TGTGCCAGCAGTTTGAGGGGGACTAGCAACAATGAGCAGTTCTTC
TRBV5-1	TRBJ2-7	-	-	CASSLGSLSGENEQYF	TGCGCCAGCAGCTTAGGAAGTCTATCGGGAGAAAACGAGCAGTACTTC
TRBV9	TRBJ2-5	TRBD2	-	CASSLRTSGAQYF	TGTGCCAGCAGCCTACGGACTAGCGGGGCTCAGTACTTC
TRBV5-1	TRBJ2-5	-	-	CASSSQETQYF	TGCGCCAGCAGCTCCCAAGAGACTCAGTACTTC
TRBV5-4	TRBJ2-3	TRBD2	once	CASSPGLAGTDTQYF	TGTGCCAGCAGCCCTGGACTAGCGGGGACAGATACGCAGTATTTT
TRBV7-8	TRBJ1-3	TRBD1	-	CASSLGLLRQGAYSGNTIYF	TGTGCCAGCAGCTTAGGTCTATTGAGACAGGGGGCCTATTCTGGAAACACCATATATTTT
TRBV25-1	TRBJ1-4	TRBD1	-	CASSVQGAHEKLFF	TGTGCCAGCAGTGTACAGGGGGCGCACGAAAAACTGTTTTTT
TRBV4-2	TRBJ1-4	-	-	CASSPQVFSGGDFEKLFF	TGTGCCAGCAGCCCCCAGGTTTTCTCGGGGGGCGACTTCGAAAAACTGTTTTTT
TRBV28	TRBJ2-7	-	once	CASSPFRSGAPLYEQYF	TGTGCCAGCAGTCCCTTCAGGAGCGGCGCTCCCCTCTACGAGCAGTACTTC
TRBV30	TRBJ1-3	-	-	CAWSSRVSGNTIYF	TGTGCCTGGAGCAGCAGGGTATCCGGAAACACCATATATTTT
TRBV9	TRBJ2-1	TRBD2	-	CASSPRSGTRAGNEQFF	TGTGCCAGCAGCCCCCGCTCCGGGACTAGAGCAGGGAATGAGCAGTTCTTC
TRBV5-1	TRBJ2-2	TRBD2	-	CASSLRGSGIGTGELFF	TGCGCCAGCAGCTTGCGGGGCAGCGGGATCGGCACCGGGGAGCTGTTTTTT
TRBV6-1	TRBJ2-7	TRBD2	few	CASSVGRAGLYEQYF	TGTGCCAGCAGTGTCGGGAGGGCAGGCCTCTACGAGCAGTACTTC
TRBV11-3	TRBJ1-1	-	once	CASSFPFTEAFF	TGTGCCAGCAGTTTCCCCTTCACTGAAGCTTTCTTT
TRBV2	TRBJ1-2	-	-	CASSQVGGGYGYTF	TGTGCCAGCAGCCAAGTCGGGGGTGGGTATGGCTACACCTTC
TRBV27	TRBJ1-6	TRBD1	-	CASSILTGENSPLHF	TGTGCCAGCTCTATCTTGACAGGGGAAAATTCACCCCTCCACTTT
TRBV5-1	TRBJ1-4	-	-	CASSLFLGGREEKLFF	TGCGCCAGCAGCTTGTTCTTGGGGGGGCGAGAAGAAAAACTGTTTTTT
TRBV6-5	TRBJ1-1	TRBD1	-	CASQNRGSEAFF	TGTGCCAGCCAAAACAGGGGTTCTGAAGCTTTCTTT
TRBV7-3	TRBJ2-1	-	-	CASSRDRSSYNEQFF	TGTGCCAGCAGTCGAGACAGGAGCTCCTACAATGAGCAGTTCTTC
TRBV12-5	TRBJ2-1	TRBD1	few	CASGLIPGQGANEQFF	TGTGCTAGTGGTTTAATACCGGGACAGGGGGCTAATGAGCAGTTCTTC
TRBV30	TRBJ1-6	TRBD1	-	CAWSPGQGNSPLHF	TGTGCCTGGAGTCCGGGACAGGGGAATTCACCCCTCCACTTT
TRBV7-9	TRBJ1-5	TRBD1	-	CASSLGQGAWEPQHF	TGTGCCAGCAGCCTTGGCCAGGGGGCTTGGGAGCCCCAGCATTTT
TRBV7-8	TRBJ2-7	TRBD2	once	CASSAWTSGGAEQYF	TGTGCCAGCAGCGCCTGGACTAGCGGGGGGGCCGAGCAGTACTTC
TRBV7-8	TRBJ1-6	-	-	CASSLAAGGGSPLHF	TGTGCCAGCAGCTTAGCGGCTGGGGGCGGGTCACCCCTCCACTTT
TRBV5-4	TRBJ1-5	-	-	CASSFHLRSGQPQHF	TGTGCCAGCAGCTTCCACTTACGTTCCGGTCAGCCCCAGCATTTT
TRBV6-4	TRBJ1-2	-	-	CASRPGSNYGYTF	TGTGCCAGCAGGCCCGGGAGTAACTATGGCTACACCTTC
TRBV28	TRBJ2-3	-	-	CASSTGQTTDTQYF	TGTGCCAGCAGTACGGGACAAACCACAGATACGCAGTATTTT
TRBV19	TRBJ2-6	-	-	CASSRTVGDSGANVLTF	TGTGCCAGTAGCCGGACAGTTGGAGACTCTGGGGCCAACGTCCTGACTTTC
TRBV5-6	TRBJ1-2	-	-	CASSLIITLGENYGYTF	TGTGCCAGCAGCTTGATCATAACCCTCGGGGAAAACTATGGCTACACCTTC
TRBV12-5	TRBJ2-1	TRBD2	-	CASGLIPQFTSGRALRRDEQFF	TGTGCTAGTGGTTTGATACCACAATTCACTAGCGGGAGAGCCCTACGACGGGATGAGCAGTTCTTC
TRBV4-2	TRBJ1-2	-	-	CASSRGHDYGYTF	TGTGCCAGCAGCCGGGGACATGACTATGGCTACACCTTC
TRBV7-9	TRBJ2-1	TRBD2	-	CASSEATSGRFYNEQFF	TGTGCCAGCAGCGAGGCGACTAGCGGGAGATTTTACAATGAGCAGTTCTTC
TRBV30	TRBJ1-4	-	-	CACTGGGYEKLFF	TGTGCCTGTACTGGGGGGGGATATGAAAAACTGTTTTTT
TRBV6-1	TRBJ2-5	TRBD2	-	CASTLAGGPRETQYF	TGTGCCAGCACTCTCGCGGGGGGGCCGAGAGAGACCCAGTACTTC
TRBV7-8	TRBJ1-2	TRBD1	-	CASSPRRQGGGYTF	TGTGCCAGCAGCCCTCGCCGACAGGGGGGCGGCTACACCTTC
TRBV30	TRBJ1-5	TRBD1	-	CAWRTGYQPQHF	TGTGCCTGGAGGACAGGGTATCAGCCCCAGCATTTT
TRBV12-5	TRBJ2-7	TRBD1	-	CASGLVPWDRAPDLISYEQYF	TGTGCTAGTGGTTTGGTACCCTGGGACAGGGCACCGGACTTGATCTCCTACGAGCAGTACTTC